The 15 T cell receptor beta chains below come from one sample, sequenced in a study of blood T cell repertoires in COVID-19. Here immunoSEQ multiplex PCR was the method, and the copy in TCRdb shows in-frame clones only, minus some. The repertoire consists of a few hundred thousand clones, with roughly 84% occurring once and the leading ten covering under 1.3%. The specimen sequenced was PBMCs or T cells enriched from blood (not recorded which). These receptors all stem from a woman aged 25-40 years who had recovered from COVID-19.

The chain carries TRBV28 and TRBJ1-6; the match to TRBD1 covers 9 bases. CDR1 and CDR2 from the germline V gene are MDHEN and SYDVKM. The CDR3 extends over 17 amino acids. The J segment lost 6 bases and the V segment lost 4 bases, leaving 10 bases of the junction unmatched. CDR3 coding DNA: TGTGCCAGCAGTTCCCCACAGGGGGCGCACAGTAATTCACCCCTCCACTTT. The encoded protein is CASSSPQGAHSNSPLHF.

The chain couples TRBV15 to TRBJ2-7, with D perhaps TRBD1 (6 bases). The germline CDR1 and CDR2 sequences are LNHNV and YYDKDF (reference sequence). Between the trimmed V and J ends, which lost 0 bases and 2 bases, there was a span of 11 bases. The CDR3 length is 15 residues. The CDR3 region has the DNA TGTGCCACCAGCAGAGATTTGGGGGCCACCTACGAGCAGTACTTC. It is translated as CATSRDLGATYEQYF.

The CDR3 loop is CASSQVPGTNNSPLHF. CDR3 nucleotides: TGCGCCAGCAGCCAAGTACCAGGGACAAATAATTCACCCCTCCACTTT. The V and J genes are TRBV4-1 and TRBJ1-6, with a weak D call TRBD1 (6 bases). Germline V CDR1 and CDR2: MGHRA, YSYEKL. This CDR3 has 16 residues. The ends were cut back, 1 base at V and 5 bases at J, with 12 bases in the middle.

J is TRBJ2-1 and V is TRBV30; D is unresolved. CDR3 length: 11 residues. Germline CDR1 is GTSNPN and CDR2 is SVGIG (reference sequence). Trimming removed 2 bases at V and 9 bases at J, with 8 bases between. Here the CDR3 DNA reads TGTGCCTGGAGTTACACGGGTGAGCAGTTCTTC. Its protein is CAWSYTGEQFF.

The rearrangement links TRBV19 to TRBJ1-2, with a weak D call TRBD1 (5 bases). Germline loops: CDR1 LNHDA, CDR2 SQIVND (reference sequence). The CDR3 consists of 18 residues. V dropped 3 bases and J dropped 11 bases, with 31 bases sitting between them. In nucleotides, the CDR3 is TGTGCCAGTAGTATCTCTGCAGGAGCGGGGCCGAGGCCGTGGGGATACACCTTC. It yields the protein CASSISAGAGPRPWGYTF. Complete variable domain (other parts from reference TRBV19 and TRBJ1-2): DGGITQSPKYLFRKEGQNVTLSCEQNLNHDAMYWYRQDPGQGLRLIYYSQIVNDFQKGDIAEGYSVSREKKESFPLTVTSAQKNPTAFYLCASSISAGAGPRPWGYTFGSGTRLTVV.

The chain uses TRBV5-1 and TRBJ2-7; 8 bases line up with TRBD1. After removal of 0 bases from V and 6 bases from J, the junction contained 8 bases not matched to a gene. The V gene's germline CDR1 is SGHRS and CDR2 YFSETQ. This CDR3 is built from 15 residues. CDR3 nucleotide sequence: TGCGCCAGCAGCTTGGCCGGGACAGGCTCGGGCGAGCAGTACTTC. This codes for CASSLAGTGSGEQYF.

The chain uses TRBV14 and TRBJ1-4; 7 bases are shared with TRBD1. This CDR3 spans 16 amino acids. Trimming took 1 base from V and 7 from J; bases not matched to a gene: 9. Germline CDR1 reads SGHDN; CDR2 reads FVKESK. The CDR3 here is CASSQATTGFFEKLFF. DNA of the CDR3: TGTGCCAGCAGCCAAGCCACGACAGGGTTTTTTGAAAAACTGTTTTTT.

The J gene is TRBJ2-3, the V gene TRBV3-1 (or the pseudogene TRBV3-2), with TRBD2 matching 9 bases. V gave up 1 base and J gave up 6 bases; unmatched junction bases: 8. This CDR3 has 16 amino acids. Germline CDR1 LGHDT, CDR2 YNNKEL (reference sequence). CDR3 sequence: CASSQAGGGAIDTQYF. CDR3 in DNA: TGTGCCAGCAGCCAAGCTGGCGGGGGGGCGATCGATACGCAGTATTTT.

The J gene is TRBJ2-4, the V gene TRBV5-1; possible D gene TRBD1, 5 bases. This CDR3 region has 14 residues. Trimming removed 0 bases from V and 7 bases from J, with 11 bases in between. Germline V gene lookup returns CDR1 SGHRS and CDR2 YFSETQ. CDR3 protein: CASSLGSGQNIQYF. The DNA of the CDR3 is TGCGCCAGCAGCTTGGGGTCAGGGCAGAACATTCAGTACTTC.

CDR3 DNA: TGTGCCAGTAGGCTCACAGGGAGGGGGACCGGGGAGCTGTTTTTT. This sequence encodes CASRLTGRGTGELFF. The V call is TRBV19, the J call TRBJ2-2, with a possible D match to TRBD2 (7 bases). Trimming cost V 6 bases and J 5 bases, with 16 bases left between them. The germline gives CDR1 LNHDA, CDR2 SQIVND (reference sequence). CDR3 length: 15 amino acids. Complete variable domain (other parts from reference TRBV19 and TRBJ2-2): DGGITQSPKYLFRKEGQNVTLSCEQNLNHDAMYWYRQDPGQGLRLIYYSQIVNDFQKGDIAEGYSVSREKKESFPLTVTSAQKNPTAFYLCASRLTGRGTGELFFGEGSRLTVL.

V is TRBV24-1 and J is TRBJ1-2; TRBD1 aligns across 7 bases. CDR3 length: 14 residues. The germline V gene has CDR1 KGHDR and CDR2 SFDVKD. V trimming: 5 bases; J trimming: 1 base; junction bases outside the gene matches: 3. The CDR3 DNA is TGTGCCACCAGTGCGGGACAGAGTAACTATGGCTACACCTTC. Protein: CATSAGQSNYGYTF.

This clone was counted between two and nine times. The rearrangement joins TRBV2 to TRBJ1-2; D is ambiguous. Trimming took off 4 bases at V and 1 base at J, with 4 bases between the two ends. Germline V gene data show CDR1 as SNHLY and CDR2 as FYNNEI. CDR3 length: 12 residues. The CDR3 loop is CASSVDNYGYTF. CDR3 coding DNA: TGTGCCAGCAGTGTAGATAACTATGGCTACACCTTC.

The J gene is TRBJ2-2, the V gene TRBV19, with D possibly TRBD1 on 5 matching bases. Trimming pared 3 bases from V and 1 base from J, leaving 12 bases between. The CDR3 covers 16 residues. In germline, CDR1 is LNHDA, CDR2 SQIVND (reference sequence). CDR3 amino acids: CASSIWPTENTGELFF. The CDR3 DNA reads as TGTGCCAGTAGTATTTGGCCGACAGAGAACACCGGGGAGCTGTTTTTT.

The chain couples TRBV11-2 to TRBJ2-7; tentative D call: TRBD1 (6 bases). From germline, CDR1 is SGHAT and CDR2 FQNNGV. The length of the CDR3 is 12 residues. The V and J ends lost 5 bases and 6 bases respectively, with 11 bases between them. The CDR3 DNA sequence: TGTGCCAGCAGCCCTCAGGGGAGCGAGCAGTACTTC. Translated, it gives CASSPQGSEQYF.

This rearrangement joins TRBV3-1 (or the pseudogene TRBV3-2) to TRBJ1-2, with a weak D call TRBD1 (6 bases). Per germline, CDR1 LGHDT and CDR2 YNNKEL (reference sequence). V was shortened by 4 bases and J by 7 bases, with 19 bases between the two germline ends. The CDR3 totals 15 residues. CDR3: CASSPRGGVRRGYTF. CDR3 sequence (DNA): TGTGCCAGCAGCCCTAGGGGGGGGGTTAGGCGTGGCTACACCTTC.